A selection of T cell receptor beta chains follows, all from one sample in a study of T cell changes during pregnancy in multiple sclerosis. The repertoire was sequenced with immunoSEQ multiplex PCR; TCRdb's copy has only in-frame clones and lacks some. The data hold 40,000 to 55,000 clones, with 92% observed a single time. Sequencing was done on a sample of peripheral blood. The receptors originated from a female donor with multiple sclerosis, enrolled in a pregnancy study. The CDR3 runs from the conserved cysteine through the conserved F or W. The D gene is left open where the match is weak. Size is omitted from some rows. Given values are once, few, many or a class for expanded clones.

v_call: TRBV28; j_call: TRBJ1-2; d_call: TRBD1; clone_size: NA; cdr3_aa: CASGQGPNYGYTF; cdr3_nt: TGTGCCAGTGGACAGGGACCTAACTATGGCTACACCTTC
v_call: TRBV4-2; j_call: TRBJ1-3; d_call: TRBD1; clone_size: NA; cdr3_aa: CASSQDPTRQGASGNTIYF; cdr3_nt: TGTGCCAGCAGCCAAGATCCTACCCGACAGGGAGCCTCTGGAAACACCATATATTTT
v_call: TRBV10-3; j_call: TRBJ1-2; d_call: TRBD1; clone_size: NA; cdr3_aa: CATQTPGTGGSSGYTF; cdr3_nt: TGTGCCACACAAACCCCCGGGACAGGGGGCTCCAGCGGCTACACCTTC
v_call: TRBV2; j_call: TRBJ2-7; d_call: TRBD2; clone_size: NA; cdr3_aa: CASSEMGLAGAYEQYF; cdr3_nt: TGTGCCAGCAGTGAAATGGGACTAGCGGGGGCCTACGAGCAGTACTTC
v_call: TRBV6-4; j_call: TRBJ2-2; d_call: NA; clone_size: NA; cdr3_aa: CASSAGNTGELFF; cdr3_nt: TGTGCCAGCAGTGCAGGGAACACCGGGGAGCTGTTTTTT
v_call: TRBV10-3; j_call: TRBJ2-6; d_call: TRBD1; clone_size: NA; cdr3_aa: CAIAIGQVGANVLTF; cdr3_nt: TGTGCCATAGCAATTGGACAGGTGGGGGCCAACGTCCTGACTTTC
v_call: TRBV7-2; j_call: TRBJ2-2; d_call: NA; clone_size: NA; cdr3_aa: CASSATTGELFF; cdr3_nt: TGTGCCAGCAGCGCGACAACCGGGGAGCTGTTTTTT
v_call: TRBV7-9; j_call: TRBJ1-1; d_call: NA; clone_size: NA; cdr3_aa: CASRPETGKMNTEAFF; cdr3_nt: TGTGCCAGCAGGCCCGAAACAGGGAAAATGAACACTGAAGCTTTCTTT
v_call: TRBV19; j_call: TRBJ1-1; d_call: NA; clone_size: few; cdr3_aa: CASSNPGGEAFF; cdr3_nt: TGTGCCAGTAGTAACCCGGGTGGTGAAGCTTTCTTT
v_call: TRBV27; j_call: TRBJ1-1; d_call: NA; clone_size: NA; cdr3_aa: CASSTSMNTEAFF; cdr3_nt: TGTGCCAGCAGTACATCAATGAACACTGAAGCTTTCTTT
v_call: TRBV1; j_call: TRBJ1-2; d_call: NA; clone_size: NA; cdr3_aa: CTSSQDRKDRPGGYTF; cdr3_nt: TGCACCAGCAGCCAAGATCGGAAGGACAGACCGGGTGGCTACACCTTC
v_call: TRBV6-6; j_call: TRBJ1-1; d_call: NA; clone_size: NA; cdr3_aa: CASHEAFF; cdr3_nt: TGTGCCAGTCATGAAGCTTTCTTT
v_call: TRBV10-1; j_call: TRBJ2-3; d_call: NA; clone_size: NA; cdr3_aa: CASSDPWAESSTDTQYF; cdr3_nt: TGCGCCAGCAGTGACCCCTGGGCTGAGTCTAGCACAGATACGCAGTATTTT
v_call: TRBV2; j_call: TRBJ1-4; d_call: TRBD1; clone_size: NA; cdr3_aa: CASRETGGAANEKLFF; cdr3_nt: TGTGCCAGCAGGGAGACAGGGGGCGCGGCTAATGAAAAACTGTTTTTT
v_call: TRBV7-9; j_call: TRBJ1-2; d_call: NA; clone_size: NA; cdr3_aa: CASSLRDGAGYTF; cdr3_nt: TGTGCCAGCAGCCTACGGGATGGAGCTGGCTACACCTTC
v_call: TRBV6-1; j_call: TRBJ2-5; d_call: NA; clone_size: few; cdr3_aa: CASSVPAIPRETQYF; cdr3_nt: TGTGCCAGCAGTGTTCCAGCGATCCCAAGGGAGACCCAGTACTTC
v_call: TRBV7-2; j_call: TRBJ2-3; d_call: TRBD2; clone_size: once; cdr3_aa: CASSWGSGRTDTQYF; cdr3_nt: TGTGCCAGCAGCTGGGGTAGCGGGAGGACAGATACGCAGTATTTT
v_call: TRBV9; j_call: TRBJ1-3; d_call: NA; clone_size: NA; cdr3_aa: CASSLPSGTIYF; cdr3_nt: TGTGCCAGCAGCCTCCCTTCGGGCACCATATATTTT
v_call: TRBV29-1; j_call: TRBJ2-7; d_call: NA; clone_size: NA; cdr3_aa: CSVGGYEQYF; cdr3_nt: TGCAGCGTTGGGGGTTACGAGCAGTACTTC
v_call: TRBV29-1; j_call: TRBJ2-2; d_call: NA; clone_size: NA; cdr3_aa: CSVEGPTFGELFF; cdr3_nt: TGCAGCGTTGAAGGACCCACCTTCGGGGAGCTGTTTTTT
v_call: TRBV2; j_call: TRBJ1-5; d_call: NA; clone_size: NA; cdr3_aa: CASSDFDRDQPQHF; cdr3_nt: TGTGCCAGCAGTGACTTTGACAGAGATCAGCCCCAGCATTTT
v_call: TRBV6-6; j_call: TRBJ2-7; d_call: NA; clone_size: once; cdr3_aa: CASSYAVLDTSYEQYF; cdr3_nt: TGTGCCAGCAGTTACGCGGTTCTGGACACATCCTACGAGCAGTACTTC
v_call: TRBV5-1; j_call: TRBJ2-3; d_call: NA; clone_size: NA; cdr3_aa: CASSRDTSTDTQYF; cdr3_nt: TGCGCCAGCAGCCGGGACACGAGCACAGATACGCAGTATTTT
v_call: TRBV29-1; j_call: TRBJ1-1; d_call: NA; clone_size: NA; cdr3_aa: CTVTLTVNTEAFF; cdr3_nt: TGCACCGTCACTTTGACAGTGAACACTGAAGCTTTCTTT
v_call: TRBV5-5; j_call: TRBJ1-1; d_call: TRBD1; clone_size: NA; cdr3_aa: CASSLVFTGDTEAFF; cdr3_nt: TGTGCCAGCAGCTTGGTCTTTACAGGGGACACTGAAGCTTTCTTT
v_call: TRBV7-9; j_call: TRBJ1-2; d_call: TRBD1; clone_size: NA; cdr3_aa: CASSPTGEIGYTF; cdr3_nt: TGTGCCAGCAGTCCTACAGGGGAGATTGGCTACACCTTC
v_call: TRBV27; j_call: TRBJ2-2; d_call: TRBD2; clone_size: NA; cdr3_aa: CASCPGLAGRTNTGELFF; cdr3_nt: TGTGCCAGCTGTCCGGGACTAGCGGGCCGAACGAACACCGGGGAGCTGTTTTTT
v_call: TRBV29-1; j_call: TRBJ2-2; d_call: NA; clone_size: few; cdr3_aa: CSVEGVGGLNTGELFF; cdr3_nt: TGCAGCGTTGAAGGGGTTGGAGGACTGAACACCGGGGAGCTGTTTTTT
v_call: TRBV6-1; j_call: TRBJ2-7; d_call: NA; clone_size: NA; cdr3_aa: CASSDPGWMYEQYF; cdr3_nt: TGTGCCAGCAGTGATCCGGGGTGGATGTACGAGCAGTACTTC
v_call: TRBV6-5; j_call: TRBJ2-5; d_call: NA; clone_size: once; cdr3_aa: CASRGAGETQYF; cdr3_nt: TGTGCCAGTAGGGGGGCGGGAGAGACCCAGTACTTC
v_call: TRBV10-3; j_call: TRBJ1-3; d_call: TRBD1; clone_size: once; cdr3_aa: CAITKMWTGNGNTIYF; cdr3_nt: TGTGCCATCACGAAAATGTGGACAGGGAATGGAAACACCATATATTTT
v_call: TRBV18; j_call: TRBJ2-4; d_call: NA; clone_size: NA; cdr3_aa: CASSPGQSLAKNIQYF; cdr3_nt: TGTGCCAGCTCACCGGGGCAGTCGCTAGCCAAAAACATTCAGTACTTC
v_call: TRBV6-1; j_call: TRBJ2-7; d_call: TRBD1; clone_size: NA; cdr3_aa: CASSGDRGFGYEQYF; cdr3_nt: TGTGCCAGCAGCGGAGACAGGGGGTTCGGCTACGAGCAGTACTTC
v_call: TRBV5-4; j_call: TRBJ2-5; d_call: NA; clone_size: NA; cdr3_aa: CASSIAQETQYF; cdr3_nt: TGTGCCAGCAGCATCGCCCAAGAGACCCAGTACTTC
v_call: TRBV5-6; j_call: TRBJ2-7; d_call: TRBD1; clone_size: NA; cdr3_aa: CASSSPGQGTYEQYF; cdr3_nt: TGTGCCAGCAGCTCCCCTGGACAGGGGACCTACGAGCAGTACTTC
v_call: TRBV4-2; j_call: TRBJ2-3; d_call: NA; clone_size: few; cdr3_aa: CASSQDRGLPTDTQYF; cdr3_nt: TGTGCCAGCAGCCAAGATAGGGGACTTCCCACAGATACGCAGTATTTT
v_call: TRBV19; j_call: TRBJ1-1; d_call: TRBD1; clone_size: NA; cdr3_aa: CASSLDRDTEAFF; cdr3_nt: TGTGCCAGTAGTCTGGACAGGGACACTGAAGCTTTCTTT
v_call: TRBV9; j_call: TRBJ1-1; d_call: NA; clone_size: NA; cdr3_aa: CASSVGIWESANTEAFF; cdr3_nt: TGTGCCAGCAGCGTAGGGATTTGGGAATCAGCGAACACTGAAGCTTTCTTT
v_call: TRBV6-4; j_call: TRBJ2-1; d_call: TRBD2; clone_size: few; cdr3_aa: CASSDGTSGIDEQFF; cdr3_nt: TGTGCCAGCAGTGACGGGACTAGCGGGATCGATGAGCAGTTCTTC
v_call: TRBV6-5; j_call: TRBJ1-5; d_call: NA; clone_size: NA; cdr3_aa: CASRRTATGNQPQHF; cdr3_nt: TGTGCCAGCAGGAGGACGGCAACAGGCAATCAGCCCCAGCATTTT
v_call: TRBV11-1; j_call: TRBJ1-1; d_call: TRBD1; clone_size: once; cdr3_aa: CASSNPDREPLEPGAFF; cdr3_nt: TGTGCCAGCAGCAACCCGGACAGGGAACCTTTAGAGCCTGGAGCTTTCTTT
v_call: TRBV18; j_call: TRBJ1-4; d_call: NA; clone_size: NA; cdr3_aa: CASSPYISDHNEKLFF; cdr3_nt: TGTGCCAGCTCACCGTACATCTCGGACCATAATGAAAAACTGTTTTTT
v_call: TRBV10-1; j_call: TRBJ1-4; d_call: TRBD1; clone_size: NA; cdr3_aa: CASSAPRDRGRRANEKLFF; cdr3_nt: TGCGCCAGCAGTGCCCCCCGGGACAGGGGGCGGCGCGCTAATGAAAAACTGTTTTTT
v_call: TRBV6-1; j_call: TRBJ1-4; d_call: TRBD1; clone_size: NA; cdr3_aa: CASSVLQGADEKLFF; cdr3_nt: TGTGCCAGCAGTGTCTTACAGGGGGCCGATGAAAAACTGTTTTTT
v_call: TRBV5-1; j_call: TRBJ1-1; d_call: NA; clone_size: NA; cdr3_aa: CASSPRTDTEAFF; cdr3_nt: TGCGCCAGCAGCCCAAGGACGGACACTGAAGCTTTCTTT
v_call: TRBV30; j_call: TRBJ1-1; d_call: NA; clone_size: NA; cdr3_aa: CAWRKNNMNTEAFF; cdr3_nt: TGTGCCTGGAGGAAAAATAACATGAACACTGAAGCTTTCTTT
v_call: TRBV4-2; j_call: TRBJ2-3; d_call: NA; clone_size: few; cdr3_aa: CASSQVGGTDTQYF; cdr3_nt: TGTGCCAGCAGCCAAGTAGGGGGCACAGATACGCAGTATTTT
v_call: TRBV2; j_call: TRBJ1-2; d_call: TRBD1; clone_size: NA; cdr3_aa: CASSERGLGGYYGYTF; cdr3_nt: TGTGCCAGCAGTGAAAGGGGGCTGGGGGGCTACTATGGCTACACCTTC
v_call: TRBV28; j_call: TRBJ1-2; d_call: NA; clone_size: NA; cdr3_aa: CASSSPTGRNGYTF; cdr3_nt: TGTGCCAGCAGTTCCCCTACAGGGCGGAATGGCTACACCTTC
v_call: TRBV6-1; j_call: TRBJ2-7; d_call: NA; clone_size: NA; cdr3_aa: CASSEAPGYTASYEQYF; cdr3_nt: TGTGCCAGCAGTGAAGCGCCAGGCTATACAGCGTCCTACGAGCAGTACTTC
v_call: TRBV7-2; j_call: TRBJ2-1; d_call: TRBD2; clone_size: NA; cdr3_aa: CASSAAGGLYNEQFF; cdr3_nt: TGTGCCAGCAGCGCGGCCGGGGGGTTATACAATGAGCAGTTCTTC
v_call: TRBV7-9; j_call: TRBJ2-1; d_call: NA; clone_size: NA; cdr3_aa: CASNLGGGRSYNEQFF; cdr3_nt: TGTGCCAGCAATTTGGGCGGGGGCCGCTCCTACAATGAGCAGTTCTTC
v_call: TRBV30; j_call: TRBJ2-7; d_call: NA; clone_size: NA; cdr3_aa: CAWSKETDYEQYF; cdr3_nt: TGTGCCTGGAGTAAAGAGACGGACTACGAGCAGTACTTC
v_call: TRBV5-1; j_call: TRBJ1-1; d_call: NA; clone_size: NA; cdr3_aa: CASSLADEAFF; cdr3_nt: TGCGCCAGCAGCTTGGCGGATGAAGCTTTCTTT
v_call: TRBV6-1; j_call: TRBJ1-1; d_call: NA; clone_size: NA; cdr3_aa: CASSVSAAAEAFF; cdr3_nt: TGTGCCAGCAGTGTTAGCGCAGCGGCTGAAGCTTTCTTT
v_call: TRBV29-1; j_call: TRBJ1-1; d_call: TRBD1; clone_size: NA; cdr3_aa: CSVEDRLTTEAFF; cdr3_nt: TGCAGCGTAGAGGACAGGCTTACCACTGAAGCTTTCTTT
v_call: TRBV5-1; j_call: TRBJ2-7; d_call: TRBD1; clone_size: NA; cdr3_aa: CASSLGESPGQVPPVDEQYF; cdr3_nt: TGCGCCAGCAGCTTGGGGGAGAGCCCGGGACAGGTCCCACCGGTCGACGAGCAGTACTTC